This T cell receptor beta chain was recorded in a study of T cell responses to AZD1222 COVID-19 vaccine. Whole-study findings and limits: Repertoires were obtained solely post-peak T cell response. Clonal diversity may have been underestimated in mostly white British donors. The CD4 TCRs associated with vaccination extended across spike and predominated at 160-218 and 743-854.

This CDR3 is 13 amino acids long. Germline V gene sequence: CDR1 LNHDA, CDR2 SQIVND (reference sequence). Trimming pared 5 bases from V and 6 bases from J, leaving 11 bases between. About this clone itself: Its antigen is unknown.

Repertoires were generated with immunoSEQ multiplex PCR, while TCRdb's copy carries only in-frame clones and drops some. The repertoire holds some 78,000 clones, with about four fifths as singletons. The sample consisted of peripheral blood, taken 28 days after the second AZD1222 dose. This receptor was taken from an adult who received the AZD1222 COVID-19 vaccine. This chain connects TRBV19 to TRBJ1-5, with unresolved D. CDR3 sequence (DNA): TGTGCCAGTAGTCACTACCACGGTCAGCCCCAGCATTTT. Encoded protein: CASSHYHGQPQHF.